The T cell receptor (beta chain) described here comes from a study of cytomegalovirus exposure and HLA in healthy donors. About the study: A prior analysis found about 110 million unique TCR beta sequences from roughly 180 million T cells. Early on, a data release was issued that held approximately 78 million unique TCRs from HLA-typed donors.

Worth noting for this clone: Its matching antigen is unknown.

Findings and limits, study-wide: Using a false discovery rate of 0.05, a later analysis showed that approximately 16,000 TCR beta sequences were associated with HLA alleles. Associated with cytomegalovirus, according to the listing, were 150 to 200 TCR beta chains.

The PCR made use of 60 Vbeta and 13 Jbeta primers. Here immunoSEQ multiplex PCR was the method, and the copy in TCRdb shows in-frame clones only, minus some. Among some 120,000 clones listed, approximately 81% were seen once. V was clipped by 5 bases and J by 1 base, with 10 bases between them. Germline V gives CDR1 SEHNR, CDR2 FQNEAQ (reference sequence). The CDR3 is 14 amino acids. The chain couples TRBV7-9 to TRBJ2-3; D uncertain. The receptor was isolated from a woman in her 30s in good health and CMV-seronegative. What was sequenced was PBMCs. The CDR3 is CASSRNTGTDTQYF. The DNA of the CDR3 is TGTGCCAGCAGCCGAAACACAGGCACAGATACGCAGTATTTT.